This T cell receptor beta chain was found in a study of T cells after yellow fever vaccination. The V segment lost 4 bases and the J segment 3 bases; nucleotides outside the gene matches: 7. CDR3 size: 16 residues. CDR1 is MNHEY and CDR2 is SVGAGI in the germline V gene. Broader study findings: High-abundance clonotypes from the bulk population could contaminate FACS-sorted repertoires.

As concerns this clonotype: The antigen is undetermined.

From the 5' RACE reads, TCRdb called clonotypes with MiXCR, one entry per CDR3 protein. The sample carries just under 600,000 distinct CDR3 sequences, 13% recorded once. The sequenced sample was PBMCs, obtained on the day of the yellow fever booster vaccination. The chain has TRBV6-5 and TRBJ2-3; 10 bases agree with TRBD2. This clonotype was sampled from a man younger than 45 who received the YFV17D yellow fever vaccine. Written as DNA, the CDR3 is TGTGCCAGCAGTTCATTAGCGGGAGGTTGGACAGATACGCAGTATTTT. It encodes CASSSLAGGWTDTQYF.